These 27 T cell receptor beta chains were all obtained from the same sample, sequenced in a study of patients and donors after allogeneic stem cell transplantation. TCRdb reprocessed the RT-PCR reads via MiXCR and lists one record per CDR3 protein. The sample comprises around 200,000 distinct CDR3 sequences, roughly two fifths of which are singletons, and 9.5% to 13% rests with the top ten. The sequenced sample was blood, either unsorted or a sorted T cell fraction (not recorded which). Receptors originate from a human donor who was either an allogeneic HSCT recipient or a stem cell or donor lymphocyte infusion donor (not recorded which). It is not recorded whose cells these are; they may come from a transplant donor.

The chain combines TRBV10-3 with TRBJ2-7; perhaps D is TRBD1 or TRBD2 (5 bases each). Trimming stripped 2 bases from V and 9 bases from J, with 17 bases between. This CDR3 region has 14 residues. Germline V gene sequence: CDR1 ENHRY, CDR2 SYGVKD. The DNA for the CDR3 is TGTGCCATCAGTGAGAGGGGACCCGGGTCTGCGCAGTACTTC. Translated, it gives CAISERGPGSAQYF.

V gene TRBV5-1 combines with J gene TRBJ1-1, with D unresolved. V lost 4 bases, J lost 0 bases, and 13 bases lay in between. Germline V gene sequence: CDR1 SGHRS, CDR2 YFSETQ. There are 15 residues in the CDR3. The CDR3, as DNA: TGCGCCAGCAGCCCAGAGGACGGTATGAACACTGAAGCTTTCTTT. Translated: CASSPEDGMNTEAFF.

The chain has TRBV14 and TRBJ1-1; a possible D gene is TRBD1 (5 bases). CDR1 is SGHDN, CDR2 FVKESK, per germline. Trimming stripped 3 bases from V and 1 base from J, with 18 bases between. The CDR3 has 17 amino acids. The CDR3 protein is CASSHRRGIASNTEAFF. CDR3 nucleotide sequence: TGTGCCAGCAGCCACCGACGGGGGATTGCATCGAACACTGAAGCTTTCTTT.

The V gene is TRBV12-3 or TRBV12-4, the J gene TRBJ1-4; a weak D match, TRBD1 (6 bases). V lost 9 bases and J 5 bases, leaving 16 bases between the germline ends. The CDR3 sequence is 14 residues long. The DNA for the CDR3 is TGTGCCAGTACTCCGGGACACTCGAATGAAAAACTGTTTTTT. It specifies CASTPGHSNEKLFF.

The chain couples TRBV29-1 to TRBJ2-7; 15 nucleotides align to TRBD2. V lost 5 bases and J lost 1; bases outside the gene matches: 9. CDR3 length: 17 amino acids. Germline V gene lookup returns CDR1 SQVTM and CDR2 ANQGSEA. In nucleotides, the CDR3 is TGCAGCGTTTACACGGGACTAGCGGGGGGAATATCCTACGAGCAGTACTTC. The encoded protein is CSVYTGLAGGISYEQYF.

This sequence joins TRBV28 and TRBJ2-7; D is perhaps TRBD1 (5 bases). With 10 bases removed from V and 2 bases from J, the gap between germline ends came to 12 bases. CDR3 size: 12 residues. The germline V gene encodes CDR1 MDHEN and CDR2 SYDVKM. This CDR3 reads CAIRSGPYEQYF. CDR3 in DNA: TGTGCCATCAGGTCAGGGCCCTACGAGCAGTACTTC.

The chain's CDR3 is CASSYSQRAEQFF. CDR3 coding DNA: TGTGCCAGCAGTTACTCCCAAAGGGCTGAGCAGTTCTTC. V gene TRBV6-5 combines with J gene TRBJ2-1; D is unresolved. The CDR3 runs to 13 residues. The V gene's germline CDR1 is MNHEY and CDR2 SVGAGI. V was clipped by 0 bases and J by 9 bases, with 9 bases between them.

This clonotype has a handful of counts. This chain connects TRBV10-3 to TRBJ1-1; D unresolved. The CDR3 totals 15 residues. The V end lost 0 bases, the J end lost 0 bases, and 8 bases lay between the germline ends. Germline V gene sequence: CDR1 ENHRY, CDR2 SYGVKD. CDR3 in amino acids: CAISESWGLNTEAFF. Here the CDR3 DNA reads TGTGCCATCAGTGAGTCGTGGGGATTGAACACTGAAGCTTTCTTT.

The gene calls are TRBV12-3 or TRBV12-4 and TRBJ1-2; the match to TRBD1 covers 9 bases. This CDR3 region has 15 residues. The V and J ends lost 3 bases and 6 bases, in that order; junction bases with no gene match: 8. The chain's CDR3 is CASSLAGDRADGYTF. The CDR3 DNA reads TGTGCCAGCAGTTTGGCGGGGGACAGGGCGGATGGCTACACCTTC.

This clonotype has a handful of counts. The rearrangement joins TRBV7-3 to TRBJ2-5; no clear D. This CDR3 is 13 amino acids long. CDR1 SGHTA and CDR2 FQGTGA come from the germline V gene. The V end was cut by 2 bases, the J end by 2 bases, with 6 bases between. The CDR3, as DNA: TGTGCCAGCAGCTTACGGATACAAGAGACCCAGTACTTC. It is translated as CASSLRIQETQYF.

In its sample, this clonotype was seen a few times. This chain links TRBV20-1 with TRBJ1-1; D gene ambiguous. The V end lost 6 bases, the J end lost 6 bases, and 8 bases lay between the germline ends. This CDR3 contains 10 residues. Germline values: CDR1 DFQATT, CDR2 SNEGSKA (reference sequence). The CDR3 DNA reads as TGCAGTGCGCCTTACGCTGAAGCTTTCTTT. As protein: CSAPYAEAFF.

This clonotype turned up a few times. This sequence joins TRBV12-3 or TRBV12-4 and TRBJ1-5; no clear D gene. The CDR3 consists of 14 residues. Between the trimmed V and J ends, which lost 5 bases and 0 bases, there was a span of 8 bases. CDR3 nucleotide sequence: TGTGCCAGCAGTCGCTACAGTAGCAATCAGCCCCAGCATTTT. It specifies CASSRYSSNQPQHF.

This clonotype was recorded a few times. This rearrangement joins TRBV29-1 to TRBJ1-5; weak D call: TRBD1 (6 bases). The CDR3 sequence is 13 residues long. Trimming took 6 bases from V and 0 from J, leaving 9 bases between them. From germline, CDR1 is SQVTM and CDR2 ANQGSEA. DNA of the CDR3: TGCAGCGTGAGGGGGTCTAGCAATCAGCCCCAGCATTTT. Protein product: CSVRGSSNQPQHF.

This rearrangement joins TRBV6-5 to TRBJ1-1, with D possibly TRBD1 on 6 matching bases. Germline V lookup: CDR1 MNHEY, CDR2 SVGAGI. V was trimmed by 5 bases and J by 0 bases, leaving 13 bases between them. The CDR3 runs to 15 residues. Here the CDR3 reads CASSKGGLLNTEAFF. The CDR3 DNA is TGTGCCAGCAGTAAAGGGGGGCTTCTGAACACTGAAGCTTTCTTT.

This CDR3 reads CSATSGGPRTDTQYF. Written as DNA, the CDR3 is TGCAGTGCGACTAGCGGGGGTCCTCGCACAGATACGCAGTATTTT. V gene TRBV20-1 combines with J gene TRBJ2-3; TRBD2 matches 12 bases. CDR1 is DFQATT, CDR2 SNEGSKA, per germline (reference sequence). This CDR3 has 15 residues. Losses at the gene ends were 6 bases for V and 1 base for J; bases not matched to a gene: 5.

The chain joins TRBV5-1 to TRBJ2-3; TRBD1 agrees at 11 bases. Germline trimming cut 5 bases from V and 4 bases from J; bases unmatched to any gene: 9. Germline lookup yields CDR1 SGHRS and CDR2 YFSETQ. The CDR3 has 16 amino acids. The CDR3 DNA reads TGCGCCAGCAGTTATCGGACAGGGGGCGAGTCAGATACGCAGTATTTT. Protein sequence: CASSYRTGGESDTQYF.

This clonotype was seen more than once but under ten times. The chain combines TRBV28 with TRBJ1-1; D gene ambiguous. CDR1 is MDHEN and CDR2 is SYDVKM in the germline V gene. With 10 bases removed from V and 1 base from J, the gap between germline ends came to 13 bases. CDR3 length: 13 residues. The CDR3 protein is CATLIEGNTEAFF. CDR3 DNA: TGTGCCACCCTTATTGAGGGGAACACTGAAGCTTTCTTT.

A few counts support this clonotype. The chain joins TRBV7-2 to TRBJ1-4; perhaps TRBD1 as D (5 bases). Trimming shortened V by 3 bases and J by 0 bases, and 11 bases separated the two germline ends. This CDR3 spans 16 amino acids. The V gene's germline CDR1 is SGHTA and CDR2 FQGNSA. In DNA, the CDR3 is TGTGCCAGCAGCTTTGGGGGTGTGCCAACTAATGAAAAACTGTTTTTT. It translates to CASSFGGVPTNEKLFF.

This clonotype was counted between two and nine times. This chain uses TRBV5-1 with TRBJ2-5, with 10 bases that match TRBD1. CDR1 and CDR2 from the germline V gene are SGHRS and YFSETQ. Trimming at V came to 2 bases and at J to 5 bases, leaving 6 bases not matched to a gene. CDR3 size: 15 residues. The CDR3: CASSFTGQGIETQYF. The CDR3 nucleotides read TGCGCCAGCAGCTTTACGGGACAGGGGATTGAGACCCAGTACTTC.

V is TRBV12-3 or TRBV12-4 and J is TRBJ1-6; D gene unclear. The CDR3 consists of 14 residues. V was trimmed by 3 bases and J by 10 bases, leaving 13 bases between them. The CDR3 coding sequence is TGTGCCAGCAGTTTTGACTCGGGCTTATCACCCCTCCACTTT. The encoded protein is CASSFDSGLSPLHF.

The chain is built from TRBV20-1 and TRBJ2-7; either TRBD1 or TRBD2 may fit D (6 bases each). The CDR3 is made up of 14 amino acids. Germline V gene sequence: CDR1 DFQATT, CDR2 SNEGSKA (reference sequence). The V gene lost 3 bases and the J gene lost 4 bases, with 16 bases spanning the gap. This CDR3 reads CSARGGSMFYEQYF. The CDR3 region has the DNA TGCAGTGCTAGGGGGGGCAGTATGTTTTACGAGCAGTACTTC.

The V and J genes are TRBV12-3 or TRBV12-4 and TRBJ1-1; D ambiguous. V lost 2 bases to trimming and J lost 0 bases, with 4 bases between them. CDR3 size: 13 residues. CDR3 nucleotides: TGTGCCAGCAGTTTACAGCTGAACACTGAAGCTTTCTTT. Its translation: CASSLQLNTEAFF.

The J gene is TRBJ2-7, the V gene TRBV18; possible D gene TRBD1, 5 bases. Per the germline V gene, CDR1 is KGHSH and CDR2 is LQKENI. CDR3 size: 14 residues. V dropped 0 bases and J dropped 3 bases, with 9 bases sitting between them. This chain's CDR3 is CASSPPVQGYEQYF. The DNA of the CDR3 is TGTGCCAGCTCACCACCGGTTCAGGGCTACGAGCAGTACTTC.

In its sample, this clonotype was seen a few times. The chain joins TRBV24-1 to TRBJ1-2, with D tentatively TRBD1 (6 bases). The ends were cut back, 5 bases at V and 4 bases at J, with 19 bases in the middle. Germline CDR1 and CDR2: KGHDR and SFDVKD. The CDR3 length is 16 residues. For the CDR3, the DNA is TGTGCCACCAGTGGCCCAGGGGAGGGGTCTCGCTATGGCTACACCTTC. Protein sequence: CATSGPGEGSRYGYTF.

This clonotype was observed a few times. This chain links TRBV15 with TRBJ2-2, with D tentatively TRBD1 (6 bases). The germline V and J ends were trimmed by 8 bases and 6 bases, with 16 bases remaining between them. Germline V gene data show CDR1 as LNHNV and CDR2 as YYDKDF (reference sequence). The CDR3 has 14 residues. Written as DNA, the CDR3 is TGTGCCACCGGCTTACAGGGAATTGCCGGGGAGCTGTTTTTT. Encoded protein: CATGLQGIAGELFF.

This clonotype was detected only a few times. This rearrangement joins TRBV12-3 or TRBV12-4 to TRBJ2-1; 10 nucleotides agree with TRBD1. J was trimmed by 2 bases and V by 6 bases; bases with no gene match: 4. CDR3 length equals 15 residues. The chain's CDR3 is CASSKGQGAYNEQFF. Written as DNA, the CDR3 is TGTGCCAGCAGCAAAGGACAGGGGGCCTACAATGAGCAGTTCTTC.

CDR3 sequence: CASSSGQAYNQPQHF. Here the CDR3 DNA reads TGTGCCAGCAGTTCTGGACAGGCCTACAATCAGCCCCAGCATTTT. The gene calls are TRBV6-5 and TRBJ1-5; the match to TRBD1 covers 7 bases. In germline, CDR1 is MNHEY, CDR2 SVGAGI. V lost 4 bases to trimming and J lost 3 bases; unmatched junction nucleotides: 6. This CDR3 is 15 amino acids long.